This T cell receptor beta chain was identified during a study of radiotherapy plus CTLA-4 blockade in lung cancer (dated by TCRdb to the late 2010s). In terms of the full investigation: Objective responses were observed in 15% to 20% of enrolled patients, and disease control was achieved in around 30%. General findings and caveats noted by the study authors: After treatment with radiotherapy and ipilimumab, TCR clones that came from tumors expanded in the peripheral blood. Early dynamic changes in blood T cell clones, together with increased serum interferon-beta after radiation, were reported as the strongest predictors of response.

Sequences WNHNN (CDR1) and SYGVQD (CDR2) are obtained from the germline V gene (reference sequence). Compared with germline, V lacks 6 bases and J lacks 4 bases; bases without a gene match: 10. The CDR3 runs 15 amino acids, cysteine and phenylalanine included. The sequence is cut down to CDR3 DNA, 45 bases in frame from base 1. As to this clone: The specificity of this receptor is unknown. Base quality data are lacking; no much larger clone is found one base away.

Libraries were made using the immunoSEQ multiplex PCR assay. This immuneACCESS table, as held by TCRdb, lists in-frame sequences with V and J called but not all clones. Of the missing ones, under half trace to an unresolved V gene in checked studies; the others have no known cause. The sample profile shows 80,000 to 95,000 clones; roughly four fifths of them were found once. The ten largest clones add up to 0.82% of the sample. The study tested focal radiation therapy combined with CTLA-4 blockade (ipilimumab) in patients with chemo-refractory metastatic non-small-cell lung cancer. Sequences were derived from peripheral blood, sampled from a patient treated with radiotherapy plus ipilimumab. The chain is assembled from TRBV10-1 and TRBJ2-7, and TRBD1 aligns with 9 junction nucleotides. The sequence was collected from a human donor with non-small cell lung cancer who had stable disease on radiotherapy plus ipilimumab. The DNA sequence is TGCGCCAGCAGCGACCCCGGGACAGGGAAATACGAGCAGTACTTC. Translated, it reads CASSDPGTGKYEQYF.